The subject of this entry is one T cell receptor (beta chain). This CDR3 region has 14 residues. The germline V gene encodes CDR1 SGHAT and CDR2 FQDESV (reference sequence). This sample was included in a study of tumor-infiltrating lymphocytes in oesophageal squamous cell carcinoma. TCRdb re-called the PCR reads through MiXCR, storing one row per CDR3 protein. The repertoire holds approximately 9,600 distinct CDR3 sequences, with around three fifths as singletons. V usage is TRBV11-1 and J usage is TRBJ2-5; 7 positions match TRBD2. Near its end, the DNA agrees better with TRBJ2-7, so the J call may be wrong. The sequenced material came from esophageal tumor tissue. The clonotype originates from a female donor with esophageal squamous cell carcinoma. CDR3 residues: CASSWIGTNNEQYF. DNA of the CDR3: TGTGCCAGCAGCTGGATAGGGACTAACAACGAGCAGTACTTC.